This T cell receptor (beta chain) originates from a study of identical twins. Remarks on this clonotype: Its antigen is unknown.

TCRdb used MiXCR to reprocess the 5' RACE reads, holding one entry per CDR3 protein. Of about 920,000 distinct CDR3 sequences in the sample, roughly an eighth were seen once. The length of the CDR3 is 16 residues. V shed 1 base, J shed 4 bases, and the junction held 7 bases outside the gene matches. Germline V gene lookup returns CDR1 SGHVS and CDR2 FNYEAQ. Points from the study as a whole: The analysis was cross-sectional rather than longitudinal within donors.

The same data also contributed to another study, on yellow fever vaccine responses in identical twins. That work adds: The authors reported partly convergent, partly personalized vaccine responses in identical twins.

Sequencing input: PBMCs. This receptor was taken from a woman younger than 35 in good health. The rearrangement joins TRBV7-6 to TRBJ2-7; 10 bases line up with TRBD2. The CDR3 DNA sequence: TGTGCCAGCAGCTTAGTAGCGGGAGGTACCGATTACGAGCAGTACTTC. This translates into CASSLVAGGTDYEQYF.